This is a list of T cell receptor beta chains from one sample in a study of T cell changes during pregnancy in multiple sclerosis. Sequencing was performed with immunoSEQ multiplex PCR; in TCRdb, only in-frame clones are kept and a portion is missing. The sample lists 69,000 or so clones; around 90% were seen once. The sample consisted of CD4+ T cells from peripheral blood mononuclear cells, taken in the third trimester of pregnancy. The receptors originated from a female donor in good health, enrolled as a control in a pregnancy study. Each CDR3 is given with its conserved first and last residue. A D gene is named only where the DNA matches it firmly. Not all rows give a size; the values are once, few, many and, for expanded clones, a class.

V gene	D gene	clone size	J gene	CDR3 DNA	CDR3 protein
TRBV6-5	TRBD1	NA	TRBJ2-7	TGTGCCAGCAGTTATTCCGGGACAGGGGGCTACGAGCAGTACTTC	CASSYSGTGGYEQYF
TRBV7-2	NA	NA	TRBJ2-1	TGTGCCAGCAGCCTAGAGTTCGGGGTATACAACAATGAGCAGTTCTTC	CASSLEFGVYNNEQFF
TRBV5-1	TRBD2	NA	TRBJ2-1	TGCGCCAGCAGCATACTAGCGGACGAGCAGTTCTTC	CASSILADEQFF
TRBV12-5	TRBD1	once	TRBJ2-3	TGTGCTAGTGGTTTGGTACCCCATGGACAGGGGCCAGATACGCAGTATTTT	CASGLVPHGQGPDTQYF
TRBV27	TRBD1	NA	TRBJ2-5	TGTGCCAGCAGCCCCGGGACAGGGGGCCAGGAGACCCAGTACTTC	CASSPGTGGQETQYF
TRBV7-8	TRBD1	NA	TRBJ1-5	TGTGCCAGCAGCTCCCTTGGGGCAGGGGGTTGGAATCAGCCCCAGCATTTT	CASSSLGAGGWNQPQHF
TRBV30	NA	NA	TRBJ1-5	TGTGCCTGGAGTCTGAGGGGCAATCAGCCCCAGCATTTT	CAWSLRGNQPQHF
TRBV19	NA	NA	TRBJ1-1	TGTGCCAGTATCCGAGGCACTGAAGCTTTCTTT	CASIRGTEAFF
TRBV12-2	NA	once	TRBJ2-1	TGTGCAAGTCGCTTAGTCGAAGGCTCCCCGGTAGGACAACGGACTAGCGGCTTCTACAATGAGCAGTTCTTC	CASRLVEGSPVGQRTSGFYNEQFF
TRBV27	TRBD1	few	TRBJ2-2	TGTGCCAGCACCGACAGGGCCGGGGAGCTGTTTTTT	CASTDRAGELFF
TRBV30	TRBD1	few	TRBJ1-4	TGTGCCTGGGGCCAACAGGGGGGTGAAAAACTGTTTTTT	CAWGQQGGEKLFF
TRBV7-2	TRBD2	NA	TRBJ2-3	TGTGCCAGCAGGCTAACTAGCGGGGGTGATACGCAGTATTTT	CASRLTSGGDTQYF
TRBV7-2	TRBD1	NA	TRBJ2-7	TGTGCCAGCAGCTCGGGACAGGGGGTCGAGCAGTACTTC	CASSSGQGVEQYF
TRBV11-3	TRBD1	NA	TRBJ2-7	TGTGCCAGCAGCACCTGGACAGGGGTCTACGAGCAGTACTTC	CASSTWTGVYEQYF
TRBV7-9	NA	few	TRBJ1-1	TGTGCCAGCAGCTTAACACTGAACACTGAAGCTTTCTTT	CASSLTLNTEAFF
TRBV18	NA	NA	TRBJ2-3	TGTGCCAGCTCACCACTTTTGAAGGGGGGCACAGATACGCAGTATTTT	CASSPLLKGGTDTQYF
TRBV7-2	TRBD1	NA	TRBJ1-2	TGTGCCAGCAGCAACGACAGGGCCCCCTATGGCTACACCTTC	CASSNDRAPYGYTF
TRBV6-1	TRBD1	NA	TRBJ1-2	TGTGCCAGCAGTGAAGCGCGTGGACAGGGGACGAATGGCTACACCTTC	CASSEARGQGTNGYTF
TRBV10-3	NA	NA	TRBJ2-3	TGTGCCATCAGGGCGGCCGCTACTAGATCAGATACGCAGTATTTT	CAIRAAATRSDTQYF
TRBV11-2	NA	NA	TRBJ1-2	TGTGCCAGCAGCTTAGTTGAGTCGGTTGGCTACACCTTC	CASSLVESVGYTF
TRBV9	NA	NA	TRBJ1-3	TGTGCCAGCAGCGTAGAAGGGAGCTCTGGAAACACCATATATTTT	CASSVEGSSGNTIYF
TRBV7-3	NA	once	TRBJ1-4	TGTGCCAGCAGCCAAAGCGGACAGCCTCTCGAAAAACTGTTTTTT	CASSQSGQPLEKLFF
TRBV21-1	NA	NA	TRBJ1-6	TGTGCCAGCAGCAAGGGACAGGGGGATTCACCCCTCCACTTT	CASSKGQGDSPLHF
TRBV2	NA	NA	TRBJ1-1	TGTGCCAGCAGTACCTTTAGGGGCACTGAAGCTTTCTTT	CASSTFRGTEAFF
TRBV4-2	TRBD1	NA	TRBJ1-2	TGTGCCAGCAGCCAAGATGGGGGGCGGGCAGGGGGCGCTAACTATGGCTACACCTTC	CASSQDGGRAGGANYGYTF
TRBV7-2	TRBD2	NA	TRBJ2-3	TGTGCCAGCAGCTGGGGACTAGCTAGTACAGATACGCAGTATTTT	CASSWGLASTDTQYF
TRBV18	NA	NA	TRBJ1-1	TGTGCCAGCTCACCACCTCAGGCGAACACTGAAGCTTTCTTT	CASSPPQANTEAFF
TRBV29-1	NA	once	TRBJ1-5	TGCAGCGCTCATTCAGGGGACGGCCAGCCCCAGCATTTT	CSAHSGDGQPQHF
TRBV15	NA	NA	TRBJ2-2	TGTGCCACCAGCCCAACTAGGGACACCGGGGAGCTGTTTTTT	CATSPTRDTGELFF
TRBV9	NA	NA	TRBJ2-7	TGTGCCAGCAGCGTAGGGTCCAGGGGCCACGAGCAGTACTTC	CASSVGSRGHEQYF
TRBV6-5	NA	NA	TRBJ2-4	TGTGCCAGCAGGAGGGGGGGGGAAAACATTCAGTACTTC	CASRRGGENIQYF
TRBV18	TRBD1	few	TRBJ2-3	TGTGCCAGCTCTTACAGGGGGGCTTACACAGATACGCAGTATTTT	CASSYRGAYTDTQYF